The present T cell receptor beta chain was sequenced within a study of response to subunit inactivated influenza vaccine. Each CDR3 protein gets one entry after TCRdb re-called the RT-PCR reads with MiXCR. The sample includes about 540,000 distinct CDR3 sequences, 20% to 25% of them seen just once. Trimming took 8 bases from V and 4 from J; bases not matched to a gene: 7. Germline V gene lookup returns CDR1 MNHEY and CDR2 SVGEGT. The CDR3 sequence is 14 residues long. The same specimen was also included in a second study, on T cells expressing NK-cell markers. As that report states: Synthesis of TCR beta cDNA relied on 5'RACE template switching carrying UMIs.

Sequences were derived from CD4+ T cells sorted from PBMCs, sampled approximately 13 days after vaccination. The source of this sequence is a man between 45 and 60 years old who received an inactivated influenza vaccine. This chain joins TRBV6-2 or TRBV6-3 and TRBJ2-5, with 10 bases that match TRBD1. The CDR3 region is CASDRTGGSETQYF. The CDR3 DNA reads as TGTGCCAGCGATAGGACAGGGGGATCAGAGACCCAGTACTTC.